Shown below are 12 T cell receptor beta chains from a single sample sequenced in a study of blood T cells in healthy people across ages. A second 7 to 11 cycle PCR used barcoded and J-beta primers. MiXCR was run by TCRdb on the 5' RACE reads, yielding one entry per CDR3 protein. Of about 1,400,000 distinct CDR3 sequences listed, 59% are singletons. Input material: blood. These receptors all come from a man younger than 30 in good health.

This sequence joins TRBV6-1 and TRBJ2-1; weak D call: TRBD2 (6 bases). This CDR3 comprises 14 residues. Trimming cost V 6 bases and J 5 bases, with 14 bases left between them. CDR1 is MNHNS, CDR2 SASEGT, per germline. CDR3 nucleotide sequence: TGTGCCAGCAGGTGGGAGACTAGGCACAATGAGCAGTTCTTC. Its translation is CASRWETRHNEQFF.

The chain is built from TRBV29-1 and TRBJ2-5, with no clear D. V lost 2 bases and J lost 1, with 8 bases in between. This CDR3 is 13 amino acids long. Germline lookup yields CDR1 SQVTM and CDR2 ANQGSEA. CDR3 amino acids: CSVELFSQETQYF. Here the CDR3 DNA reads TGCAGCGTTGAATTGTTCAGCCAAGAGACCCAGTACTTC.

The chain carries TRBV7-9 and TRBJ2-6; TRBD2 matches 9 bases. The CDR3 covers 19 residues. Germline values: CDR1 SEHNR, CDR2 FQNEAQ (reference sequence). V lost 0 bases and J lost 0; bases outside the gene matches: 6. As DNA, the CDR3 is TGTGCCAGCAGCTTAGCGTCGGGTAGCGGGAGCTCTGGGGCCAACGTCCTGACTTTC. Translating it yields CASSLASGSGSSGANVLTF.

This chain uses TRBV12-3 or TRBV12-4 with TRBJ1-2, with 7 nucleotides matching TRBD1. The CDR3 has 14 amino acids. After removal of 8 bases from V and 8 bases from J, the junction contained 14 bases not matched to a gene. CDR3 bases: TGTGCCAGCCTTGCCGGGGACAGCCAGGTAGGCTACACCTTC. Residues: CASLAGDSQVGYTF.

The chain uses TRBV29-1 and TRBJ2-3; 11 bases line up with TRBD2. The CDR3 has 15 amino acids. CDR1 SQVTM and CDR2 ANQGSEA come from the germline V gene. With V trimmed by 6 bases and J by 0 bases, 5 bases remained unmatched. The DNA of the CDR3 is TGCAGCGTGATACTAGCGGGGGATAGCACAGATACGCAGTATTTT. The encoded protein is CSVILAGDSTDTQYF.

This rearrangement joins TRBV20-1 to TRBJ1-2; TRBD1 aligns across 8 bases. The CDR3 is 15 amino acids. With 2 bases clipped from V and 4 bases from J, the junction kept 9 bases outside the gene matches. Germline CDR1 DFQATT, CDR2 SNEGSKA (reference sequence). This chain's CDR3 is CSARIGQGGLYGYTF. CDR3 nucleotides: TGCAGTGCTAGAATAGGACAGGGCGGACTCTATGGCTACACCTTC.

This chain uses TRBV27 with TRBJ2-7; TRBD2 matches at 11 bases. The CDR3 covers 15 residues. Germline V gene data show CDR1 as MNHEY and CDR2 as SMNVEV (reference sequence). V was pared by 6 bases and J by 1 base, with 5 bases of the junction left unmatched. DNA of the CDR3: TGTGCCAGCAGCCTGACTAGCGGGGAATCCTACGAGCAGTACTTC. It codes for CASSLTSGESYEQYF.

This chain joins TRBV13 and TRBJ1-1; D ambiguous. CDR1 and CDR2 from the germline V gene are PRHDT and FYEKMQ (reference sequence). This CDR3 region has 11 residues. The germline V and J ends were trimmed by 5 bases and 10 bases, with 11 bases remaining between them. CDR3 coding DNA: TGTGCCAGCAGCCTCGAGGAGGTAGCTTTCTTT. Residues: CASSLEEVAFF.

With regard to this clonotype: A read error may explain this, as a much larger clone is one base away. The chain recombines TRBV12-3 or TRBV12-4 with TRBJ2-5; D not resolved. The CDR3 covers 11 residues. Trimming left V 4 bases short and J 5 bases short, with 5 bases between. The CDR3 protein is CASSSCETQYF. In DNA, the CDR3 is TGTGCCAGCAGTTCCTGTGAGACCCAGTACTTC.

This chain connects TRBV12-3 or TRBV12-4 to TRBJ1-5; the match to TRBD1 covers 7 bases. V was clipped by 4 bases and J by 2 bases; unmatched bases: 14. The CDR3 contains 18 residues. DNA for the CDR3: TGTGCCAGCAGTTCCGTACAGGGGAAGGGGGTAGGCAATCAGCCCCAGCATTTT. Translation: CASSSVQGKGVGNQPQHF.

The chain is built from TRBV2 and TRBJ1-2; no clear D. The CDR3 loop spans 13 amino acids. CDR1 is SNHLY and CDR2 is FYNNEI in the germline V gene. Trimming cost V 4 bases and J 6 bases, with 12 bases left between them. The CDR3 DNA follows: TGTGCCAGCAGTGCTTACCGGGTTCATGGCTACACCTTC. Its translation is CASSAYRVHGYTF.

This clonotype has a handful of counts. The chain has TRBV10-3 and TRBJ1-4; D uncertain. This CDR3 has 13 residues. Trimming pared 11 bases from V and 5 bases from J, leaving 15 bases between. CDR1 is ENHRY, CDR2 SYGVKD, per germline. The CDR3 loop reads CAVNGDPNEKLFF. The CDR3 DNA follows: TGTGCCGTCAATGGCGATCCCAATGAAAAACTGTTTTTT.